This T cell receptor beta chain was retrieved from a study of T cells after somatic rescue of genetic block. In germline, CDR1 is MNHEY, CDR2 SVGAGI. Trimming removed 4 bases from V and 4 bases from J, with 13 bases in between. The CDR3 loop spans 14 amino acids. The assay was immunoSEQ multiplex PCR, and TCRdb's table has in-frame clones only and misses some. The data hold 68,000 or so clones, with 92% observed a single time. The source material was peripheral blood mononuclear cells (PBMCs). The chain couples TRBV6-5 to TRBJ1-2, with TRBD1 as a possible D gene (5 bases). The TCR comes from a man aged 40-55 years. The CDR3 DNA sequence: TGTGCCAGCAGTTCATCAGGGTGGATCTATGGCTACACCTTC. Its protein is CASSSSGWIYGYTF.